A selection of T cell receptor beta chains follows, all from one sample in a study of cytomegalovirus exposure and HLA in healthy donors. Clones were sequenced by immunoSEQ multiplex PCR, and TCRdb holds only the in-frame ones, with some missing. The sample includes some 200,000 clones, roughly 80% of them seen just once. Specimen: PBMCs. The source of these receptors is a woman aged 25 to 39 in good health and CMV-seronegative. The CDR3 runs from the conserved cysteine through the conserved F or W. Fields, in order: J gene, D gene, V gene, clone size, CDR3 DNA, CDR3 protein. A D gene is named only where the DNA matches it firmly. Clone size is stated in some rows and not others, as once, few, many or a class when expanded.

TRBJ2-7 TRBD2 TRBV28 - TGTGCCAGCACCCAATTCCGGGAGGTCTACGAGCAGTACTTC CASTQFREVYEQYF
TRBJ1-1 - TRBV5-4 - TGTGCCAGCAGCTTGGCGGGACAGAACACTGAAGCTTTCTTT CASSLAGQNTEAFF
TRBJ2-1 TRBD2 TRBV2 - TGTGCCAGCAGCCTCGATAGTAGCGGGGGTGGGAATGAGCAGTTCTTC CASSLDSSGGGNEQFF
TRBJ2-7 TRBD1 TRBV9 few TGTGCCAGCAGCCCCAGGGGGAACTCCTACGAGCAGTACTTC CASSPRGNSYEQYF
TRBJ1-4 TRBD1 TRBV5-1 - TGCGCCAGTGGGGTCGGACAGGGGAAGGAAAAACTGTTTTTT CASGVGQGKEKLFF
TRBJ2-3 - TRBV7-9 few TGTGCCAGCAGCTTAACCCCCTCTAGCAGAGATACGCAGTATTTT CASSLTPSSRDTQYF
TRBJ2-5 TRBD2 TRBV4-2 - TGTGCCAGCAGCCCAGCACCACTAGCGGGGCAAGAGACCCAGTACTTC CASSPAPLAGQETQYF
TRBJ1-6 TRBD1 TRBV10-3 - TGTGCCATCAATACGGGACAGAATAATTCACCCCTCCACTTT CAINTGQNNSPLHF
TRBJ1-2 - TRBV27 - TGTGCCAGCAGTTTAACAGGGACAAACTATGGCTACACCTTC CASSLTGTNYGYTF
TRBJ2-3 - TRBV5-1 - TGCGCCAGCAGCTTCGGAGGTCAAATTGGAGATACGCAGTATTTT CASSFGGQIGDTQYF
TRBJ1-2 - TRBV23-1 - TGCGCCGGCAGTCAATTAGACAGAACAAACTATGGCTACACCTTC CAGSQLDRTNYGYTF
TRBJ1-1 - TRBV6-5 - TGTGCCAGCAGTCCAGGGGTCCTGAACACTGAAGCTTTCTTT CASSPGVLNTEAFF
TRBJ1-1 - TRBV29-1 - TGCAGTGCGGGGGGAGGACAAAACACTGAAGCTTTCTTT CSAGGGQNTEAFF
TRBJ1-1 - TRBV6-5 - TGTGCCAGCAGTTACTCTCCGGGACTCCAGGCGGAAGCTTTCTTT CASSYSPGLQAEAFF
TRBJ2-7 - TRBV27 once TGTGCCAGCAGGACAACACCCCATCCGGGACATCCCTACGAGCAGTACTTC CASRTTPHPGHPYEQYF
TRBJ2-7 - TRBV27 - TGTGCCAGCAGTTTATGGGGGGACGAGCAGTACTTC CASSLWGDEQYF
TRBJ1-1 - TRBV27 once TGTGCCAGCAGTTCGTCGCGGTTGGCTGAAGCTTTCTTT CASSSSRLAEAFF
TRBJ1-5 TRBD1 TRBV4-1 few TGCGCCAGCAGCCAAGCCAGGACAGGGTCCCAGCCCCAGCATTTT CASSQARTGSQPQHF
TRBJ1-2 TRBD1 TRBV2 - TGTGCCAGTACCAGGGGGCTGGTTGGCTACACCTTC CASTRGLVGYTF
TRBJ2-1 TRBD2 TRBV6-1 few TGTGGGAGCGGGAGGACTTACAATGAGCAGTTCTTC CGSGRTYNEQFF
TRBJ2-7 TRBD2 TRBV30 - TGTGCCTGGAGTGTACTAGCGGGGAGTTACGAGCAGTACTTC CAWSVLAGSYEQYF
TRBJ2-7 - TRBV10-3 once TGTGCCATCAGCGTAAATACCTACGAGCAGTACTTC CAISVNTYEQYF
TRBJ2-1 TRBD2 TRBV7-8 - TGTGCCAGCACTCGGAGCGGGAGCGGGGGAGCATACAATGAGCAGTTCTTC CASTRSGSGGAYNEQFF
TRBJ2-1 TRBD2 TRBV27 - TGTGCCAGCAGTTCTAGCGGGAGGAGAAGTGAGCAGTTCTTC CASSSSGRRSEQFF
TRBJ1-3 - TRBV29-1 - TGCAGCGTTGGAGGTGGAAACACCATATATTTT CSVGGGNTIYF
TRBJ1-2 - TRBV5-1 - TGCGCCAGCAGCTTGGCCGTGGAGAGGGCGAGCTATGGCTACACCTTC CASSLAVERASYGYTF
TRBJ2-4 - TRBV7-9 - TGTGCCAGCAGCTCAGGAAACATTCAGTACTTC CASSSGNIQYF
TRBJ2-6 - TRBV2 - - CASSEGWAPGANVLPF
TRBJ2-1 - TRBV7-2 - TGTGCCAGCAGCTTTTTTTTCCAGGGCACCTACAATGAGCAGTTCTTC CASSFFFQGTYNEQFF
TRBJ2-4 TRBD2 TRBV6-6 - TGTGCCAGTCCCAGAACGCGGGGGGAAGCCAAAAACATTCAGTACTTC CASPRTRGEAKNIQYF
TRBJ1-1 - TRBV6-5 - TGTGCCAGCAGTTCCATTAGCCGACAGGAGGCTTTCTTT CASSSISRQEAFF
TRBJ2-6 TRBD2 TRBV4-2 - TGTGCCAGCAGCCAAGATAGCCTAGCGGGGGCTGGGGCCAACGTCCTGACTTTC CASSQDSLAGAGANVLTF
TRBJ2-7 - TRBV14 - TGTGCCAGCAGCCAGGCGGAGCGAGCCTACGAGCAGTACTTC CASSQAERAYEQYF
TRBJ1-1 - TRBV7-9 - TGTGCCAGCAGCTCATATAGGGGCGCGAGGACTGAAGCTTTCTTT CASSSYRGARTEAFF
TRBJ2-3 - TRBV19 once TGTGCCAGCCGATCCGGGATCGGCGAGTATTTT CASRSGIGEYF
TRBJ2-1 TRBD2 TRBV6-4 - TGTGCCAGCAGTCGCGGGAGCGGGGCCTACAATGAGCAGTTCTTC CASSRGSGAYNEQFF
TRBJ1-5 - TRBV28 - TGTGCCAGCAGTGGCCTGAATCAGCCCCAGCATTTT CASSGLNQPQHF
TRBJ2-5 TRBD1 TRBV4-1 - TGCGCCAGCAGCCCTGGGGGGATCCAGGGGGCGCGGGTGCAGTACTTC CASSPGGIQGARVQYF
TRBJ1-5 - TRBV30 few TGTGCCTGGAGTGTCCACAGGAGCAATCAGCCCCAGCATTTT CAWSVHRSNQPQHF
TRBJ2-7 TRBD2 TRBV27 - TGTGCCAGCAGCAGACTAGCGGCCGTCAGGGAGCAGTACTTC CASSRLAAVREQYF
TRBJ2-1 - TRBV7-8 - TGTGCCAGCAGCTTAGGTCATTCTGGGGCTCACAATGAGCAGTTCTTC CASSLGHSGAHNEQFF
TRBJ2-2 TRBD1 TRBV5-6 few TGTGCCAGCAGCTTCGGACAGGGTCTGGTCGGGGAGCTGTTTTTT CASSFGQGLVGELFF
TRBJ1-5 TRBD1 TRBV6-1 once TGTGCCAGCCATTCGTGGACAGGTCTTTATCAGCCCCAGCATTTT CASHSWTGLYQPQHF
TRBJ2-1 TRBD1 TRBV19 - TGTGCCAGTAGTAAACTCGGGACAGGAGTCTACAATGAGCAGTTCTTC CASSKLGTGVYNEQFF
TRBJ2-5 - TRBV18 - TGTGCCAGCTCACCACTGCGGGCAGCGGGCGAGACCCAGTACTTC CASSPLRAAGETQYF
TRBJ1-1 - TRBV5-1 few TGCGCCAGCAGCGGACGGACGGGGAACACTGAAGCCTTCTTT CASSGRTGNTEAFF
TRBJ2-7 - TRBV11-2 - TGTGCCAGCAGCTTCCAGTACGAGCAGTACTTC CASSFQYEQYF
TRBJ2-7 TRBD1 TRBV28 - TGTGCCAGCACTTCGATACAGGGGGGCTACGAGCAGTACTTC CASTSIQGGYEQYF
TRBJ2-3 - TRBV4-1 - TGCGCCAGCAGCCAAGACAGGCCCCCCGATACGCAGTATTTT CASSQDRPPDTQYF
TRBJ2-1 TRBD2 TRBV13 once TGTGCCAGCAGCTTCCCGACTAGCGGCATAACTGAGCAGTTCTTC CASSFPTSGITEQFF
TRBJ2-7 TRBD1 TRBV5-6 many TGTGCCAGCAGCCTCCGGGACAGACACTCCTACGAGCAGTACTTC CASSLRDRHSYEQYF
TRBJ2-7 TRBD2 TRBV2 - TGTGCCAGCAGTGAAGCGCTTCCGCACCGGGACTACTCCTACGAGCAGTACTTC CASSEALPHRDYSYEQYF
TRBJ2-1 TRBD1 TRBV7-6 - TGTGCCAGCAGCTCTCCCACCGGGACAGGGGGCTACAATGAGCAGTTCTTC CASSSPTGTGGYNEQFF
TRBJ2-1 - TRBV29-1 - TGCAGCGTACCGCTTGGAGCGGCCGTATTCAATGAGCAGTTCTTC CSVPLGAAVFNEQFF
TRBJ2-2 TRBD2 TRBV9 - TGTGCCAGCAGCGGCACTAGCGGGAGGGAGGGGACCGGGGAGCTGTTTTTT CASSGTSGREGTGELFF